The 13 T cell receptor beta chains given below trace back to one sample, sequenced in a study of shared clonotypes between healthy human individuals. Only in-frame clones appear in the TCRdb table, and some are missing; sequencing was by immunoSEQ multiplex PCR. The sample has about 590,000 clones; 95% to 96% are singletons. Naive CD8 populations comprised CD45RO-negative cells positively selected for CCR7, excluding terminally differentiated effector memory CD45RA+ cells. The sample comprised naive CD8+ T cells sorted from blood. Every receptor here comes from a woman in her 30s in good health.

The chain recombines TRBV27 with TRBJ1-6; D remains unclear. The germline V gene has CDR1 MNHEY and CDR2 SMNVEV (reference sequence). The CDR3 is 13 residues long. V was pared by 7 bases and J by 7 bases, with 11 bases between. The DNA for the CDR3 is TGTGCCAGCACTAGCGGACTAAATTCACCCCTCCACTTT. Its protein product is CASTSGLNSPLHF.

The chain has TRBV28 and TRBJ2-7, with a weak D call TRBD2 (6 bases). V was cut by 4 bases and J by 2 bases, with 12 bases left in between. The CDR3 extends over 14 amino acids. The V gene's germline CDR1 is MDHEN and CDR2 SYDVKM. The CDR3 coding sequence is TGTGCCAGCAGTTCAGTAGCGGAGGCCTACGAGCAGTACTTC. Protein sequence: CASSSVAEAYEQYF.

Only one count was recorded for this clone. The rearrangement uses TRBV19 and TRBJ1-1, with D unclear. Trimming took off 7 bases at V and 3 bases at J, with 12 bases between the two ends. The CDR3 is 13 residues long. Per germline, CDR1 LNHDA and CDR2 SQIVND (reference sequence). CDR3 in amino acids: CASKKTAYTEAFF. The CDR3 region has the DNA TGTGCCAGTAAAAAAACAGCTTACACTGAAGCTTTCTTT.

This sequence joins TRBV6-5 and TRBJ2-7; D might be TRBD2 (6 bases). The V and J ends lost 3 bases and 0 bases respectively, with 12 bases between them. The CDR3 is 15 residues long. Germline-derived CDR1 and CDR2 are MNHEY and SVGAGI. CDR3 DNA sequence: TGTGCCAGCAGTTATTTTGCGGGACTCTCCTACGAGCAGTACTTC. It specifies CASSYFAGLSYEQYF.

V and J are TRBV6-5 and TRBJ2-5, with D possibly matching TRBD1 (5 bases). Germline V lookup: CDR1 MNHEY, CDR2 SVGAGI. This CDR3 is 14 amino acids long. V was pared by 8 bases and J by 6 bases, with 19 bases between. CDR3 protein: CASGLAGPVQTQYF. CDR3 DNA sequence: TGTGCCAGCGGCCTCGCAGGGCCCGTACAGACCCAGTACTTC.

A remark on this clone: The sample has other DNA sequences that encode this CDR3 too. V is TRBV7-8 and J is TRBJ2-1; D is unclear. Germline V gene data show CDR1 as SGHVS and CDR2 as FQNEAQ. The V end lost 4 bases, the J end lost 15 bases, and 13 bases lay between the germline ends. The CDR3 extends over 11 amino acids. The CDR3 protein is CASSSGLWTFF. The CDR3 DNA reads TGTGCCAGCAGCTCCGGGCTCTGGACGTTCTTC.

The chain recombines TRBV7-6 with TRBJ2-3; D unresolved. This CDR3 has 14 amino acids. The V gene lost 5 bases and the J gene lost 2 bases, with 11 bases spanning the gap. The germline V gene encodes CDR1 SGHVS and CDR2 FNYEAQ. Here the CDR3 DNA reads TGTGCCAGCAGCGCCTGGTTGAACACAGATACGCAGTATTTT. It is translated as CASSAWLNTDTQYF.

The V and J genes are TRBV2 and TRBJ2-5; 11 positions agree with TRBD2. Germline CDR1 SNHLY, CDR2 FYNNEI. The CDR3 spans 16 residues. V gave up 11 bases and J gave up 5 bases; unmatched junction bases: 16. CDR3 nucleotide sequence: TGTGCCTGCCTGGGGCTAGCGGGAGGCGGGTGGGAGACCCAGTACTTC. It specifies CACLGLAGGGWETQYF.

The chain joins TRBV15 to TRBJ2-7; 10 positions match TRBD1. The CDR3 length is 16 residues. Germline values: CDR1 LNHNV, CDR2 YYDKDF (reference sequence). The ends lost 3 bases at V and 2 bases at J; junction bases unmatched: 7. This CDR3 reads CATSRSRDRGAYEQYF. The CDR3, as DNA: TGTGCCACCAGCAGGAGCCGGGACAGGGGTGCCTACGAGCAGTACTTC.

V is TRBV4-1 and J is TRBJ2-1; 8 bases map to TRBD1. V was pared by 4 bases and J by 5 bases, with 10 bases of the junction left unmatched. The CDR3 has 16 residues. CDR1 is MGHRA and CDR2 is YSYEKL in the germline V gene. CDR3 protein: CASSRPRTGMDNEQFF. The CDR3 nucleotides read TGCGCCAGCAGCCGCCCGAGGACAGGGATGGACAATGAGCAGTTCTTC.

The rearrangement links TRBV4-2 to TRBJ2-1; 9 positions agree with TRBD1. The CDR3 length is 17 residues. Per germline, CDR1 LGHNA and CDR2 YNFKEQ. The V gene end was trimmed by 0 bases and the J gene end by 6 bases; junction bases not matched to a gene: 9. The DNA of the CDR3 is TGTGCCAGCAGCCAAGAGTTCGGGACAGGGATCGGCAATGAGCAGTTCTTC. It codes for CASSQEFGTGIGNEQFF.

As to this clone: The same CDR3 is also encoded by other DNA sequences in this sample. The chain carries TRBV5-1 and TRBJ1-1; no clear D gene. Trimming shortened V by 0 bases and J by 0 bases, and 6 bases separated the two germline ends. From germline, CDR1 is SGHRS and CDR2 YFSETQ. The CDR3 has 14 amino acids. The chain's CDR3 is CASSLAALNTEAFF. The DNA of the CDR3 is TGCGCCAGCAGCTTGGCCGCGTTGAACACTGAAGCTTTCTTT.

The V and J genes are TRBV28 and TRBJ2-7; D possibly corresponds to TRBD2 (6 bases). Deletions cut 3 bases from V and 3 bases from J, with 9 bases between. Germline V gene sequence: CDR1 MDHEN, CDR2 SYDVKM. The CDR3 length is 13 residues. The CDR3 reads CASSFRGFYEQYF. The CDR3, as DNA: TGTGCCAGCAGTTTTCGGGGGTTCTACGAGCAGTACTTC.